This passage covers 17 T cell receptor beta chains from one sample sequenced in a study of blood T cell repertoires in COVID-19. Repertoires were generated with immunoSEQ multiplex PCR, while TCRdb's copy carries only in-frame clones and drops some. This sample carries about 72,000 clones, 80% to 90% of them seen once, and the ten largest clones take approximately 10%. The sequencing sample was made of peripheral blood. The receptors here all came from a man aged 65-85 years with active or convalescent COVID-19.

The CDR3 reads CASSFAGLNTEAFF. CDR3 nucleotide sequence: TGTGCCAGCAGTTTTGCCGGGTTAAACACTGAAGCTTTCTTT. The chain has TRBV27 and TRBJ1-1; D unresolved. Germline V gene data show CDR1 as MNHEY and CDR2 as SMNVEV (reference sequence). The V gene lost 3 bases and the J gene lost 2 bases, with 10 bases spanning the gap. CDR3 length: 14 residues.

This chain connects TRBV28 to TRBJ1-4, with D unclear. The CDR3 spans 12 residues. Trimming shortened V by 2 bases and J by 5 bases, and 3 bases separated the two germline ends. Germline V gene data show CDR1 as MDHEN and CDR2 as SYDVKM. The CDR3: CASSLQNEKLFF. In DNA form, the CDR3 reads TGTGCCAGCAGTTTACAGAATGAAAAACTGTTTTTT.

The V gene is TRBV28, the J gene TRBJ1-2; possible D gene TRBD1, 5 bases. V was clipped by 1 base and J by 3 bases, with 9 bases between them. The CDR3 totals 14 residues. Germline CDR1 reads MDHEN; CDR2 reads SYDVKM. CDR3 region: CASSLSGGHYGYTF. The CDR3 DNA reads TGTGCCAGCAGTTTATCGGGGGGTCACTATGGCTACACCTTC.

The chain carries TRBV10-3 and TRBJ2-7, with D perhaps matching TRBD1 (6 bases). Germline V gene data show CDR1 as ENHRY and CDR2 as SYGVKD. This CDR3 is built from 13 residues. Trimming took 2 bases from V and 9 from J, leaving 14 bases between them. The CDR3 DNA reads TGTGCCATCAGTGAGACACAGGGTAAGGGGCAGTACTTC. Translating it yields CAISETQGKGQYF.

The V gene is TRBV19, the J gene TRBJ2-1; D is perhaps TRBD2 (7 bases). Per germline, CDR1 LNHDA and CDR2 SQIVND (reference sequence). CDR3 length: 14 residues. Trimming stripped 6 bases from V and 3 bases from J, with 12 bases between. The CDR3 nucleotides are TGTGCCAGTAGCCCAGGGGACTACTACAATGAGCAGTTCTTC. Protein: CASSPGDYYNEQFF.

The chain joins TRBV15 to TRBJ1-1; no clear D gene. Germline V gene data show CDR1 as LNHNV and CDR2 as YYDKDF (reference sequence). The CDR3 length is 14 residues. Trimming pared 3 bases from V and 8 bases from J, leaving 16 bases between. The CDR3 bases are TGTGCCACCAGCAGGGAAATCACTAAAGCCGAAGCTTTCTTT. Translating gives CATSREITKAEAFF.

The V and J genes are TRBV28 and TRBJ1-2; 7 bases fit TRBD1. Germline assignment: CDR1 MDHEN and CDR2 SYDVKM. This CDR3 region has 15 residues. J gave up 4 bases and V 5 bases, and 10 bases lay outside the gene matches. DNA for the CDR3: TGTGCCAGCAGTACCCCCGGGACAGACGGCTATGGCTACACCTTC. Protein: CASSTPGTDGYGYTF.

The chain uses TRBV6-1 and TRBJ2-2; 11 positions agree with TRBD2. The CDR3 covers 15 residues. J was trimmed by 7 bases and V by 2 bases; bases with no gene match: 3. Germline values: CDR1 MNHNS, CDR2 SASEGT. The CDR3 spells CASSEIAGGVGELFF. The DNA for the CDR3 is TGTGCCAGCAGTGAAATAGCGGGAGGGGTCGGGGAGCTGTTTTTT.

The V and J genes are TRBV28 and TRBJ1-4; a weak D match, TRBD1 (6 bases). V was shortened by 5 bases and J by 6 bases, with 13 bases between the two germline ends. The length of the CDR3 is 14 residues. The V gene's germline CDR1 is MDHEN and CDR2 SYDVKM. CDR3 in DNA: TGTGCCAGCAGTCATCCGGGACAAGATGAAAAACTGTTTTTT. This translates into CASSHPGQDEKLFF.

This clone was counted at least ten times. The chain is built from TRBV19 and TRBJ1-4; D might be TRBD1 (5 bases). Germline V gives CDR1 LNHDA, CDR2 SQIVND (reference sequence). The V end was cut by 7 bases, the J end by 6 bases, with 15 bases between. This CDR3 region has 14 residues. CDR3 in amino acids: CASNNAGRYEKLFF. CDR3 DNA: TGTGCCAGTAATAACGCGGGGCGTTATGAAAAACTGTTTTTT.

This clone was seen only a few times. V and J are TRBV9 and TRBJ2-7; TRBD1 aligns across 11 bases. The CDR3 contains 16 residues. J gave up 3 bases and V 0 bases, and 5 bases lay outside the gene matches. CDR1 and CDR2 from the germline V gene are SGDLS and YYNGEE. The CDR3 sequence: CASSVAEGTGGYEQYF. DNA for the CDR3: TGTGCCAGCAGCGTAGCTGAGGGGACAGGGGGCTACGAGCAGTACTTC. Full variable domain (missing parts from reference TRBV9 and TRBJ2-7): DSGVTQTPKHLITATGQRVTLRCSPRSGDLSVYWYQQSLDQGLQFLIQYYNGEERAKGNILERFSAQQFPDLHSELNLSSLELGDSALYFCASSVAEGTGGYEQYFGPGTRLTVT.

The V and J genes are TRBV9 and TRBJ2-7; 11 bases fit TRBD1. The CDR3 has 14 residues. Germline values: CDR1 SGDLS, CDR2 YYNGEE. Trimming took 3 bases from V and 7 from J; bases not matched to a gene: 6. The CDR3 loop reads CASSAGQGAREQYF. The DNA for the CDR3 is TGTGCCAGCAGCGCAGGACAGGGGGCTAGGGAGCAGTACTTC.

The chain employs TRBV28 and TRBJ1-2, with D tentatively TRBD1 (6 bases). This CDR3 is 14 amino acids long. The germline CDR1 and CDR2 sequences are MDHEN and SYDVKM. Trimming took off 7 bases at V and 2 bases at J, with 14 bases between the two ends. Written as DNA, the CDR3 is TGTGCCAGCACGACATACAGGGAGAACTATGGCTACACCTTC. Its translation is CASTTYRENYGYTF.

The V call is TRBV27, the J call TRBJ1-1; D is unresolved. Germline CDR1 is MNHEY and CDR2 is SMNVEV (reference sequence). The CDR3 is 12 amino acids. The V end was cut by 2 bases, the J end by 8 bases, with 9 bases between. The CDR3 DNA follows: TGTGCCAGCAGTTTAGACGGAGCCGAAGCTTTCTTT. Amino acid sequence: CASSLDGAEAFF.

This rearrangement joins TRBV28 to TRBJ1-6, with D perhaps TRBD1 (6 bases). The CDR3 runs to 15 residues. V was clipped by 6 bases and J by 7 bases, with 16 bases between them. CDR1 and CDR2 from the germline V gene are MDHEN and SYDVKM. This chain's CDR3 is CASRYGQTKNSPLHF. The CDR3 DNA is TGTGCCAGCAGATACGGACAGACCAAGAATTCACCCCTCCACTTT.

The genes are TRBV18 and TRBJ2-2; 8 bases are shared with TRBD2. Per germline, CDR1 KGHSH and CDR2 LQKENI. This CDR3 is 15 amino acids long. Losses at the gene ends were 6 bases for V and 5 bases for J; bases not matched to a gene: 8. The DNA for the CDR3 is TGTGCCAGCTCCGCGGGAGGCGGTCAAACCGGGGAGCTGTTTTTT. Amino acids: CASSAGGGQTGELFF.

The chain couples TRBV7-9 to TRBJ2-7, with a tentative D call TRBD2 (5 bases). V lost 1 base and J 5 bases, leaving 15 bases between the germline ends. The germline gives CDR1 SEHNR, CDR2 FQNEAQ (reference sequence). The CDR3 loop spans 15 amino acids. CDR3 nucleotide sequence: TGTGCCAGCAGCTTAGAGGCAGGTCGCGGGCACGAGCAGTACTTC. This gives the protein CASSLEAGRGHEQYF.